These T cell receptor beta chains were read from a single sample in a study of OX40 agonist ivuxolimab in advanced cancers. Sequencing was performed with immunoSEQ multiplex PCR; in TCRdb, only in-frame clones are kept and a portion is missing. The sample holds roughly 19,000 clones, around 80% seen once. The sample here was CD4+ or CD8+ T cells sorted from blood, taken in a trial of the OX40 agonist ivuxolimab. The receptors come from an adult with an advanced solid tumor such as melanoma, head and neck, liver or kidney cancer. The CDR3 runs from the conserved cysteine through the conserved F or W. The D gene is left open where the match is weak. Size is omitted from some rows. Given values are once, few, many or a class for expanded clones.

D gene	V gene	J gene	clone size	CDR3 DNA	CDR3 protein
TRBD1	TRBV29-1	TRBJ2-7	.	TGCAGCGTCCTTGGCCGGGGACAGGGGATAGCCTACGAGCAGTACTTC	CSVLGRGQGIAYEQYF
.	TRBV5-4	TRBJ2-4	.	TGTGCCAGCAGCTTGGGGCCCTCCAAAAACATTCAGTACTTC	CASSLGPSKNIQYF
.	TRBV6-7	TRBJ2-7	once	TGTGCCAGCAGCTGGACTCAGAGGAGCTCCTACGAGCAGTACTTC	CASSWTQRSSYEQYF
.	TRBV9	TRBJ2-3	.	TGTGCCAGCAGCTCTGTGACAAATACGCAGTATTTT	CASSSVTNTQYF
TRBD1	TRBV10-2	TRBJ2-7	.	TGCGCCAGCAAGGCCGGGGACAGCCCAACCTACGAGCAGTACTTC	CASKAGDSPTYEQYF
TRBD2	TRBV9	TRBJ2-3	.	TGTGCCAGCAGCAGACTAGCGGGAGAGGGAACAGATACGCAGTATTTT	CASSRLAGEGTDTQYF
TRBD1	TRBV30	TRBJ2-5	.	TGTGCCTGGAGTCCCACAGGGGGCGGGGAGACCCAGTACTTC	CAWSPTGGGETQYF
TRBD1	TRBV9	TRBJ1-1	.	TGTGCCAGCAGCGTAGAGGCAGGGGGAGTTACTGAAGCTTTCTTT	CASSVEAGGVTEAFF
TRBD2	TRBV5-1	TRBJ2-7	.	TGCGCCAGCAGCGATGCCGGGACTAGCGGCTACGAGCAGTACTTC	CASSDAGTSGYEQYF
TRBD2	TRBV19	TRBJ2-5	.	TGTGCCAGTAGTCAATACCCCCAGTCGAGTAGCGGGAACCGGGAGACCCAGTACTTC	CASSQYPQSSSGNRETQYF
.	TRBV9	TRBJ2-7	once	TGTGCCAGCAGCGTAGAGGGGACCAACCAATACGAGCAGTACTTC	CASSVEGTNQYEQYF
.	TRBV27	TRBJ1-5	.	TGTGCCAGCAGTCAGCGGACGGATTGGGCCCAGCATTTT	CASSQRTDWAQHF
TRBD2	TRBV27	TRBJ2-6	.	TGTGCCAGCAGTTTGCAGGGACTAACTGGGGCCAACGTCCTGACTTTC	CASSLQGLTGANVLTF
TRBD2	TRBV11-1	TRBJ2-7	.	TGTGCCAGCAGCGCCTCCCGGGGGGGACCCGGAGGGGAGCAGTACTTC	CASSASRGGPGGEQYF
.	TRBV10-3	TRBJ1-5	.	TGTGCCATCAGTGGGACGGATAGCAATCAGCCCCAGCATTTT	CAISGTDSNQPQHF
TRBD1	TRBV9	TRBJ2-5	.	TGTGCCAGCAGCCTAGAGGGACAGTTTGAGACCCAGTACTTC	CASSLEGQFETQYF
.	TRBV6-5	TRBJ2-5	once	TGTGCCAGCAGTGAAGGGGCAGGGAGATTCCCTTTCTACTTC	CASSEGAGRFPFYF